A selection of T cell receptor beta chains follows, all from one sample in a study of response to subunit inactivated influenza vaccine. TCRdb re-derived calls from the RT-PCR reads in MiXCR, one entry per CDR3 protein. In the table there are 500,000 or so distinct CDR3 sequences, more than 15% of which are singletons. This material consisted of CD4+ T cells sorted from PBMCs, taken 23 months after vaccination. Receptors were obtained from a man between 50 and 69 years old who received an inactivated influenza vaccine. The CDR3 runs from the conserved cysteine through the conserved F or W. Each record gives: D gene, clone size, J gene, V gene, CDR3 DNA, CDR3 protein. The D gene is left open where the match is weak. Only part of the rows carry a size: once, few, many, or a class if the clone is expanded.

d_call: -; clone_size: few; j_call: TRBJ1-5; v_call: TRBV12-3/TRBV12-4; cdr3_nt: TGTGCCAGCAGTTTTGCTGCAAGCAATCAGCCCCAGCATTTT; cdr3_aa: CASSFAASNQPQHF
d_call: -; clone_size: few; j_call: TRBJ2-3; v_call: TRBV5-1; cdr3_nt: TGCGCCAGCAGCTTGGGAGTAGCGGCCACAGATACGCAGTATTTT; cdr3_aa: CASSLGVAATDTQYF
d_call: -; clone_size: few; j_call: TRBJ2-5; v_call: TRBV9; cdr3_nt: TGTGCCAGCAGCGTAGGTGCGGGGAGGGAGACCCAGTACTTC; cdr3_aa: CASSVGAGRETQYF
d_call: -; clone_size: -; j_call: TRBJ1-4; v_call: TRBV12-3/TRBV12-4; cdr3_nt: TGTGCCAGCAGTTTAAAAGGGCAGAAGGTTAATGAAAAACTGTTTTTT; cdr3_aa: CASSLKGQKVNEKLFF
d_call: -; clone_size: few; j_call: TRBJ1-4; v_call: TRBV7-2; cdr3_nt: TGTGCCAGCAGCTCCCCGTCAGTCCATGAGGGCAAAAAACTGTTTTTT; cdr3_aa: CASSSPSVHEGKKLFF
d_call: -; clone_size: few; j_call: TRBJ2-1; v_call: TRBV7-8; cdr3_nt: TGTGCCAGCAGGGGGACTTCCTTTGAGCAGTTCTTC; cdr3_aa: CASRGTSFEQFF
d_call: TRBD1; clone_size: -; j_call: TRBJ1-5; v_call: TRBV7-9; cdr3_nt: TGTGCCAGCAGTCCGGGACAGGGGAACAATCAGCCCCAGCATTTT; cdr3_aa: CASSPGQGNNQPQHF
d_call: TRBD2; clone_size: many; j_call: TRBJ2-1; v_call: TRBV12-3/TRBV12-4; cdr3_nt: TGTGCCAGCAGTTTACCGCGGCTAGCGGGGCCGTACAATGAGCAGTTCTTC; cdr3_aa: CASSLPRLAGPYNEQFF
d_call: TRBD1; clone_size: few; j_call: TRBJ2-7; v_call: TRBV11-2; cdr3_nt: TGTGCCAGCAGCATGGCGTTCAGGGGGCCGGCCTACGAGCAGTACTTC; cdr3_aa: CASSMAFRGPAYEQYF
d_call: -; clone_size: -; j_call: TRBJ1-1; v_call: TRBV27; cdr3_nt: TGTGCCAGCAGGACGGAGGTCGGCACTGAAGCTTTCTTT; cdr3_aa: CASRTEVGTEAFF
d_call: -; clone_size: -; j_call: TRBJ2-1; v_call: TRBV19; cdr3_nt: TGTGCCAGCCTTGGGACCTTCAACCTCAATGAGCAGTTCTTC; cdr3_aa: CASLGTFNLNEQFF
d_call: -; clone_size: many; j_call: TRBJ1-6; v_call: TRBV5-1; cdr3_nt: TGCGCCAGCAGCTTGGACCCAAATTCACCCCTCCACTTT; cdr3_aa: CASSLDPNSPLHF
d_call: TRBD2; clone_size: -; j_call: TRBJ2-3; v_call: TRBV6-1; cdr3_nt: TGTGCCAGCAGACCTATAACTAGCGGGGGTTTTGGGGATACGCAGTATTTT; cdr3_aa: CASRPITSGGFGDTQYF
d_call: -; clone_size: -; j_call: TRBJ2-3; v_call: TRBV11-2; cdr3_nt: TGTGCCAGCAGCTTAGAGGCCCGAGGGGATACGCAGTATTTT; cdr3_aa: CASSLEARGDTQYF
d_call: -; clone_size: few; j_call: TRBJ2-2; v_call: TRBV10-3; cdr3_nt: TGTGCCGCCAGACCCGGGACATCGAACACCGGGGAGCTGTTTTTT; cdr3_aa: CAARPGTSNTGELFF
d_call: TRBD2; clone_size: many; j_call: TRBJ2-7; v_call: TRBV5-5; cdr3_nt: TGTGCCAGCAGCTTGGTTGCGGGAGGGCCGCACGAGCAGTACTTC; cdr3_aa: CASSLVAGGPHEQYF
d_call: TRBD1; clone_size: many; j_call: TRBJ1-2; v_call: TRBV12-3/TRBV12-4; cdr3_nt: TGTGCCAGCAGTATGACAGGGGTCAACTATGGCTACACCTTC; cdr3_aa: CASSMTGVNYGYTF
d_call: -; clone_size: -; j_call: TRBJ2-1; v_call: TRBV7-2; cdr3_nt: TGTGCCAGCAGCTTAGTCGGCCAGGGGGGGTACAATGAGCAGTTCTTC; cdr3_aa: CASSLVGQGGYNEQFF
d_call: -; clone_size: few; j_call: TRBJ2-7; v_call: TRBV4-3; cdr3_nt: TGCGCCAGCAGCCCGGACCTACGTCGTGAGCAGTACTTC; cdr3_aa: CASSPDLRREQYF
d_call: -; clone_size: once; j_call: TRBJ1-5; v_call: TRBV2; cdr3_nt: TGTGCCAGCAGTGAGGGTCAATCTGTGCGACAGCCCCAGCATTTT; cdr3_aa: CASSEGQSVRQPQHF
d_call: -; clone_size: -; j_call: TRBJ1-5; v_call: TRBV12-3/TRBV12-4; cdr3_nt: TGTGCCAGCAGTTTAGACAGGTCAGGCCAGCCCCAGCATTTT; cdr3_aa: CASSLDRSGQPQHF
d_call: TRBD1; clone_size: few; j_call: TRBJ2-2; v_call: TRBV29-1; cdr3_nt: TGCAGCGTCGGGACAGCGAACACCGGGGAGCTGTTTTTT; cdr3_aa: CSVGTANTGELFF
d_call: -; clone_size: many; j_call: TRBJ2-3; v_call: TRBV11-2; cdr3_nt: TGTGCCAGCAGCTTAGGGCTAGTCGGCACAGATACGCAGTATTTT; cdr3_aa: CASSLGLVGTDTQYF
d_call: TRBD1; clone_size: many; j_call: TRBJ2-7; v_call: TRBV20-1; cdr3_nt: TGCAGTGCTAGATCCCGACAGGGCTCCTACGAGCAGTACTTC; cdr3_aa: CSARSRQGSYEQYF
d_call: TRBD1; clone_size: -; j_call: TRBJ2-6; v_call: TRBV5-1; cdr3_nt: TGCGCCAGCAGCCCAGGGACAGGGTCCCACCCCGGGGCCAACGTCCTGACTTTC; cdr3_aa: CASSPGTGSHPGANVLTF
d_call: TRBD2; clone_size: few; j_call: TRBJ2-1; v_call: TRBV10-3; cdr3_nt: TGTGCCATCAGTGAAGGGACTAGCGGGGACCGGATTTTCTTC; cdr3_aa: CAISEGTSGDRIFF
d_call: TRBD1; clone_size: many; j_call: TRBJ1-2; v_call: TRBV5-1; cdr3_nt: TGCGCCAGCAGCCCCGGGACAGCCTCTACTAACTATGGCTACACCTTC; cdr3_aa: CASSPGTASTNYGYTF
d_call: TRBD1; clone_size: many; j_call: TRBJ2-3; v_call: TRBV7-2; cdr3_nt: TGTGCCAGCAGCACCCGACAGGGCTCAGATACGCAGTATTTT; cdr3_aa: CASSTRQGSDTQYF
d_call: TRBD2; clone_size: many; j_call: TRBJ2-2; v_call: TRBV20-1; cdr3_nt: TGCAGTGCTAGAGCTAGCGGGAGCGGCGGGGAGCTGTTTTTT; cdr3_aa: CSARASGSGGELFF
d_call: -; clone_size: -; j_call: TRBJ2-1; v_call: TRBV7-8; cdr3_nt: TGTGCCAGCACCATGGGGCGGGCGCGGTCTGTTGAGCAGTTCTTC; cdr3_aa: CASTMGRARSVEQFF
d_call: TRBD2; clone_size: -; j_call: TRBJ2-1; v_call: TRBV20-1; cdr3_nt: TGCAGTGCTAGCGGGAGGACCTACAATGAGCAGTTCTTC; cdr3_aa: CSASGRTYNEQFF
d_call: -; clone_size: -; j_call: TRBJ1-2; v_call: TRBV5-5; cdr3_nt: TGTGCCAGCAGCTTAGTCATTCTAGCGCAGGGAGCCTATGGCTACACCTTC; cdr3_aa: CASSLVILAQGAYGYTF
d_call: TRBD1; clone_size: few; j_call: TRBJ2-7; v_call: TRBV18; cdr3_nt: TGTGCCAGCTCACCTGACAGGGGGCGAAGCGAGCAGTACTTC; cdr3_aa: CASSPDRGRSEQYF
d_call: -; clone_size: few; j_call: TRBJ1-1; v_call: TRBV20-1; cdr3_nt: TGCAGTGCTAGAGATTCAGGGGCCTCTGAAGCTTTCTTT; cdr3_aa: CSARDSGASEAFF
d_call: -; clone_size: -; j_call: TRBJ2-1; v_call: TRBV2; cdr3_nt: TGTGCCAGCAGCGTCGGGGGGCAGCTTGAGCAGTTCTTC; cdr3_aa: CASSVGGQLEQFF
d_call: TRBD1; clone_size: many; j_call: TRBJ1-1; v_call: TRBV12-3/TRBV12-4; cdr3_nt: TGTGCCAGCAATCTTAAAGTGAGGGACAGGGGACCTCTCGCTGAAGCTTTCTTT; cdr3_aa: CASNLKVRDRGPLAEAFF
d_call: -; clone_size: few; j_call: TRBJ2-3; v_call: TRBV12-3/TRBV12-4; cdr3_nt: TGTGCCAGCAGATCATCCCTAGGCGATACGCAGTATTTT; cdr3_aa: CASRSSLGDTQYF
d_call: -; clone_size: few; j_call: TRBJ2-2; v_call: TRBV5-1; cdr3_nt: TGCGCCAGCAGCCTTAGCGTCGCCGGGGAGCTGTTTTTT; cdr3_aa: CASSLSVAGELFF
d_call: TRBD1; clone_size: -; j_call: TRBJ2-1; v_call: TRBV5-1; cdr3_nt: TGCGCCAGCAGCAGCGGGGACAGGGGTTATGAGCAGTTCTTC; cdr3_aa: CASSSGDRGYEQFF
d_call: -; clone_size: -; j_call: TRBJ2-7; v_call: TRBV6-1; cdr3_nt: TGTGCCAGCAGTCGCGGGGTATCCTACGAGCAGTACTTC; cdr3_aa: CASSRGVSYEQYF
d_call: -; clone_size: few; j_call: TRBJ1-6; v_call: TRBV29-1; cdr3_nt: TGCAGCGTGATGATTGGGGGTCCACCCCTCCACTTT; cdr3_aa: CSVMIGGPPLHF
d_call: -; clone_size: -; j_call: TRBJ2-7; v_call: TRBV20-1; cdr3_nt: TGCAGTGCTAGAGATTTTAGGGCTGACAGTGAGCAGTACTTC; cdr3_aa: CSARDFRADSEQYF
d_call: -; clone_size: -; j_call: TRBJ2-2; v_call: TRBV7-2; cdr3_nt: TGTGCCAGCAGCTTAGCTTGGGGGCGCCCCGGGGAGCTGTTTTTT; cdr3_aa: CASSLAWGRPGELFF
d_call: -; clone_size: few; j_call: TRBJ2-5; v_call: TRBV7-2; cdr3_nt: TGTGCCAGCACATACATCCAACGAGAGACCCAGTACTTC; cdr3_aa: CASTYIQRETQYF
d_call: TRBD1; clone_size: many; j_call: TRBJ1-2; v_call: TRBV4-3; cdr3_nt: TGCGCCAGCAGCGTAAGACAGGGTACTGACTACACCTTC; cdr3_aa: CASSVRQGTDYTF
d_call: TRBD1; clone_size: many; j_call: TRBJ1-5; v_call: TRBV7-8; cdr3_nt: TGTGCCAGCAGCCCGAGGACAGGGGGTAGCAATCAGCCCCAGCATTTT; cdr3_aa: CASSPRTGGSNQPQHF
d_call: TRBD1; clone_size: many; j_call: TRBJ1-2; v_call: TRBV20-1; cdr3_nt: TGCAGTGCTAGAGGTCGGGAGACAGGGAGCTATGGCTACACCTTC; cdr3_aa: CSARGRETGSYGYTF
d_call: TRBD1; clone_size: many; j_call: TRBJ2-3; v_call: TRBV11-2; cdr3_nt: TGTGCCAGCAGCTTCGCCTCCCTTGGATGGGGCAGGGGGACAGATACGCAGTATTTT; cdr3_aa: CASSFASLGWGRGTDTQYF
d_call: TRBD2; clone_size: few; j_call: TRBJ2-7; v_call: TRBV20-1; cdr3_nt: TGCAGTGCGATCAGTCAAACCGGGACTAGGTCTCTTTACGAGCAGTACTTC; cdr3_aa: CSAISQTGTRSLYEQYF
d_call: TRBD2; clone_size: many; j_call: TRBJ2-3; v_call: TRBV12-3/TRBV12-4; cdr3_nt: TGTGCCAGCAGCCCTAGCGGGAGGGCCAGAAATACGCAGTATTTT; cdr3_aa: CASSPSGRARNTQYF
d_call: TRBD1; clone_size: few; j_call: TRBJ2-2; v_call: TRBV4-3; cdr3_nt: TGCGCCAGCAGCCAAGGGACAGGGAGGTTGTTAACCGGGGAGCTGTTTTTT; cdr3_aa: CASSQGTGRLLTGELFF
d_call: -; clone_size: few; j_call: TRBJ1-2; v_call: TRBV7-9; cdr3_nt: TGTGCCAGCAGCTTAGGCGCCGCGGCCTATGGCTACACCTTC; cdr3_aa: CASSLGAAAYGYTF
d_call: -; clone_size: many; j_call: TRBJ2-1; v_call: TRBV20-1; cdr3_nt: TGCAGTGCCCGTAGCGGCCCCTTCAGCAATGAGCAGTTCTTC; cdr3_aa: CSARSGPFSNEQFF